This TCR beta chain came from a study of shared clonotypes between healthy human individuals. Study observations and caveats: Among the subsets, naive ones generally showed larger estimated richness than memory ones.

As regards this clone: The antigen remains undetermined.

Naive CD8 isolation took CD45RO-negative cells positively selected for CCR7 and excluded terminally differentiated effector memory CD45RA+ cells. The donors were adults (healthy and HIV-negative) with no recent acute infections or vaccinations. Using immunoSEQ multiplex PCR, the repertoire was profiled, and TCRdb retains in-frame clones only, with some absent. There are 600,000 or so clones in the sample; about 95% occur only once, and around 0.11% lies in the top ten. CDR1 is SGDLS and CDR2 is YYNGEE in the germline V gene. J was trimmed by 11 bases and V by 4 bases; bases with no gene match: 14. The CDR3 extends over 15 amino acids.

The TCR sequence derives from a woman younger than 45 in good health. Input material: naive CD8+ T cells sorted from blood. V usage is TRBV9 and J usage is TRBJ1-3, with TRBD1 matching over 8 bases. Here the CDR3 DNA reads TGTGCCAGCAGCTCCGGACAGGGAGGGATCACGTCCATATATTTT. It yields the protein CASSSGQGGITSIYF.